This is a list of T cell receptor beta chains from one sample in a study of beta chain features in type 1 diabetes. Profiling relied on immunoSEQ multiplex PCR, and the TCRdb table lists in-frame clones only, not all of them. The data contain around 280,000 clones, over 14% of them seen just once; the ten biggest clones take up less than 0.02%. Material: naive CD4+ T cells from blood. These receptors all come from a man aged 18 to 30 with type 1 diabetes. Both conserved end residues are trimmed from each CDR3.

>TRBV30|TRBJ1-4
AWGPLTDSEKLF
>TRBV7-2|TRBJ2-3
ASSLWGVTDTQY
>TRBV9|TRBJ2-2
ASSPPRGGAGELF
>TRBV19|TRBJ1-1
ASSITGSTEAF
>TRBV9|TRBJ2-7
ASSVGDRGLYEQY
>TRBV15|TRBJ1-2
ATSSDSYYGYT
>TRBV5-1|TRBJ2-2
ASSKGSGTGELF
>TRBV28|TRBJ1-5
AALGQGRQPQH
>TRBV28|TRBJ2-7
ASSRRTGGNSYEQY
>TRBV10-3|TRBJ2-2
VSGTGNTGELF
>TRBV18|TRBJ1-4
ASSPPSGLPVF
>TRBV6-4|TRBJ2-1
ASSVTSGGYNEQF
>TRBV15|TRBJ2-1
ATSNLAGGSYNEQF
>TRBV11-2|TRBJ2-4
ASSLGLAGWGDKNIQY
>TRBV5-1|TRBJ1-4
ASSLSDEKLF
>TRBV6-6|TRBJ1-2
ASSYSVPSYGYT
>TRBV30|TRBJ2-2
AWGRQGYTGELF
>TRBV11-2|TRBJ2-1
ASRLAGAYYNEQF
>TRBV6-6|TRBJ1-1
ASSQQVNTEAF
>TRBV14|TRBJ2-1
ASSPFYVVLRDEQF